This TCR beta chain was recorded in a study of cytomegalovirus exposure and HLA in healthy donors (dated by TCRdb to about 2017). About the full investigation: According to an earlier analysis of several hundred of the donors, about 179 million T cells yielded over 90 million unique TCR beta sequences and 276 Gb of sequence data. Approximately 300 gigabases of sequencing data and around 87 million unique TCR sequences were included in an early release covering about 620 HLA-typed donors. Of the roughly 430 genotyped donors, 65% to 90% fell in the genetic ancestry cluster associated with self-reported Caucasian donors. The study aimed to test whether cataloging public T cell receptors could reveal signatures of past pathogen exposure. Using immunosequencing, the study profiled T cell repertoires from 500 to 800 subjects and related those repertoires to cytomegalovirus serostatus. Besides the first cohort of under 700 subjects, a separate validation cohort made up of over a hundred different subjects was used. High-throughput TCR immunosequencing, statistical association of individual TCRs with disease status, and machine learning were combined to predict cytomegalovirus infection status. A later analysis re-examined previously published TCR beta repertoires from several hundred donors and added high-resolution HLA genotyping to investigate patterns of TCR occurrence. In the later analysis, no new phenotypic data were used to find candidate immune exposures; instead, reliance was placed on TCR beta sequences and their occurrence across donors. An earlier analysis of around 580 of the donors used high-throughput TCR beta sequencing to judge whether each TCR beta V gene segment behaved as functional or pseudogenic. Donor age, sex, ethnicity and CMV serostatus were compiled together with the repertoire data. A later genetic analysis took genome-wide SNP genotypes for about 65% of the roughly 670 donors and used that subset as a discovery cohort. All discovery cohort repertoires had been generated on a single sequencing platform. Class I and class II HLA loci were covered by the typing at four-digit resolution. The number of typed donors differed by locus: about 620-640 for A, B, C, DRB1 and DQB1; 500 to 550 for DQA1; around 580 for DPA1; and roughly 490 for DPB1. Four or five DR-DQ haplotypes were treated as single units for association and clustering because of strong linkage in the cohort. Across 300 to 400 genotyped donors of the cohort, an average of roughly 250,000 unique TCR beta nucleotide sequences per donor were sequenced, and about a sixth of those sequences were non-productive. Points the paper makes about the study in general: A further reported finding was that TCR beta sequences accurately predicted the HLA-A and HLA-B alleles for most subjects in the first cohort. A later analysis found that HLA-associated TCR beta chains were more clonally expanded and had lower generation probabilities than equally common non-associated chains. A later analysis associated 15,000 to 20,000 TCR beta sequences with specific HLA alleles at a false discovery rate of 0.05. It was suggested by the authors that the approach could potentially be generalized to other disease states and immunological phenotypes. Linkage disequilibrium might explain the correlated functional status among segregating V segments, but an unknown experimental factor could not be excluded. When HLA alleles, especially DR and DQ, strongly co-occurred, TCR associations were difficult to assign to individual alleles. A group of highly shared sequence variants was considered likely to be a technical artifact of the sequencing pipeline. The presence/absence analyses assumed that sequencing depth was roughly uniform across donors, and that assumption may not be true. An earlier analysis of around 600 of the donors showed that most TCR beta V segments appeared in productive rearrangements either about 90% or about 30% of the time, which broadly matched IMGT annotations. Most TCR sequences were observed very rarely across donors, whereas some public TCRs were present in many individuals. The classifier was reported to diagnose cytomegalovirus status with high specificity and sensitivity in both the original and validation cohorts. Only TCR beta chains were sequenced in this cohort, and the absence of alpha or paired-chain data limited detectable features. A total of fewer than 200 TCR beta chains were listed by the study as associated with cytomegalovirus. Because some donors lacked HLA typing at each locus, the association tests relied only on the typed subset. Three of the identified cytomegalovirus-associated TCR beta chains were confirmed in vitro to be specific for cytomegalovirus antigens. A later analysis reported that several top co-occurrence clusters appeared linked to parvovirus B19, influenza, CMV and Epstein-Barr virus. A later analysis found that most CMV-associated TCR beta chains appeared HLA-restricted, with HLA associations seemingly driven largely by CMV exposure. For the cohort, immune exposure information was limited to CMV serostatus. According to a later analysis, TCR association rates differed among HLA loci, with DRB1 alleles showing the most associated TCRs and HLA-C alleles showing the fewest. Some 16 rarely observed V segments, including chromosome 9 orphons, were excluded from the earlier analysis of several hundred of the donors because counts were too low. Some IMGT-functional V segments, including TRBV6-2 and TRBV6-3, could not be distinguished by the 87-base-pair reads and were therefore excluded. An association between a missense DCLRE1C variant and V-gene and J-gene trimming of TCR beta chains was found in a later genetic analysis and replicated in an independent cohort. In a later genetic analysis, fewer N-insertions in productive TCRs were reported among donors in an Asian-associated ancestry cluster than the approximately 710-donor mean.

In its sample, this clone was seen once. Its antigen remains undetermined. Per-base quality was not reported, and no clone a single base away is much larger than it. The cohort consisted of 666 healthy bone marrow donors. Cohort members were all nominally healthy when sampled, although unrecorded immune exposures were likely present. The donor tested CMV seropositive and was one of the 289 seropositive cohort members. A peripheral blood sample was collected from each donor, and TCR beta sequencing was performed on peripheral blood mononuclear cells. The Qiagen DNeasy Blood Extraction Kit was used to extract genomic DNA from the blood cell samples. Library preparation employed the immunoSEQ multiplex PCR assay. The multiplex PCR relied on a mix of 60 forward primers for TCR Vbeta segments and 13 reverse primers for TCR Jbeta segments. The CDR3 region of rearranged TCR beta genes was amplified from genomic DNA with a multiplex PCR assay. The amplified TCR beta libraries were sequenced on the Illumina HiSeq System as 87-base-pair reads. The authors' analysis ran thus. A later analysis counted some 80 million unique TCR beta chains across the 550 to 750 repertoires, and roughly 11 million of these chains were shared by at least two donors. Raw reads were error-corrected and collapsed into unique sequences by a nearest-neighbor algorithm in which closely related sequences were merged to remove PCR and sequencing errors. V, D and J gene segments were assigned by aligning CDR3 sequences to IMGT reference sequences. For a sequence to be retained, a match of at least six nucleotides to both a V gene segment and a J gene segment was required. A rearrangement was called productive if the CDR3 had no stop codons and remained in frame with V and J, and every other rearrangement was called non-productive. Following IMGT convention, CDR3 was defined as the stretch from the second conserved V-encoded cysteine up to the conserved J-encoded phenylalanine. In an earlier analysis of roughly 610 of the donors, sequences lacking an unambiguous match to a single V gene segment were excluded. In an earlier analysis of 500 to 750 of the donors, V segments were called functional above 56.7% productive rearrangements and were called segregating when the between-donor standard deviation exceeded 5%. A statistical classification framework was built to diagnose cytomegalovirus status from the catalog of TCR beta chain sequences. In a later analysis, TCR nucleotide sequences were compared against IMGT/GENE-DB human TR gene sequences so that V and J genes could be assigned. The TCRdist pipeline was used in a later analysis to assign CDR3 sequences and most-parsimonious VDJ recombination scenarios. A later analysis defined each TCR beta chain by its CDR3 amino acid sequence plus V-gene family, and excluded reads lacking a unique V-gene family. In a later analysis, around 600 highly shared, low-generation-probability nucleotide sequences were removed to address suspected cross-contamination and a sequencing artifact. For each public chain, a later analysis derived a clonal expansion index from normalized ranks of inferred template counts within each repertoire. In a later analysis, generation probabilities were computed with a VDJ recombination model fitted to out-of-frame rearrangements, and the resulting probabilities were checked against IGoR. In a later analysis, TCR-TCR, TCR-HLA and TCR-CMV co-occurrence was scored with hypergeometric tests, and a repertoire-size bias correction was applied to TCR pairs. To estimate false discovery rates, a later analysis permuted the HLA or CMV assignments 20 times. In a later analysis, co-occurring TCRs were grouped using DBSCAN, and TCRdist sequence similarity was added for clustering within HLA-allele-positive subsets. Repertoires with fewer than 30,000 or more than 120,000 public chains were left out of co-occurrence clustering, as were five repertoires with anomalous nucleotide sharing. TCRdb's version of the immuneACCESS table is confined to in-frame rearrangements and falls short of the full clone set. An unresolved V gene accounts for under half of the shortfall where checked; the remainder is of unknown origin. V, J and clone size are taken as reported in that table, and D and trimming were inferred from the DNA itself. This sample comprises 150,000 to 200,000 clones, 75% to 85% of them detected only once. In total, the top ten clones hold roughly 14% of the sample.

The germline V gene (reference sequence) yields MNHEY for CDR1 and SMNVEV for CDR2. For this chain, trimming is 3 bases at the V end and 4 bases at the J end, and the number of junction bases without a gene match is 4. The CDR3 numbers 14 residues from cysteine through phenylalanine. The kept DNA is CDR3 alone, 42 bases in frame from the first base. The sequence joins TRBV27 to TRBJ1-2; 8 of the junction bases match TRBD1. The source of this sequence is a woman between 25 and 40 years old in good health and CMV-seropositive. The sample consisted of PBMCs. The base sequence is TGTGCCAGCAGTTTCGACAGGGGATCCTATGGCTACACCTTC. It specifies CASSFDRGSYGYTF.